The text below deals with one T cell receptor (beta chain). Its target antigen remains unknown. The sample holds no much larger clone one base away, and base qualities are not on file. These data are taken from a study of blood T cell repertoires in COVID-19 (dated by TCRdb to between 2020 and 2021). The study in broad terms: The collaborator samples originated in the United States, Italy and Spain and spanned the acute and convalescent phases of COVID-19. The prospective study material was composed of cDNA or gDNA derived from T cells, B-cell-depleted T cells, or PBMCs. Deeply sampled blood TCRbeta repertoires from subjects exposed to, actively infected with, or recovered from COVID-19 were included in the dataset. The repertoires were released in a freely available public database intended as a resource for research on the immune response to SARS-CoV-2. The samples were drawn from two sources: the first 160 participants of the ongoing ImmuneRACE study, and 1,254 subjects contributed by 6 global collaborators. Sample metadata almost always included a de-identified subject ID, COVID-19 status, age in years and sex. Where available, HLA class I and class II types were obtained from metadata supplied by the sample provider rather than from assay-based typing. General conclusions and limits of the study: The quantity of clinical and demographic metadata differed by source and by participant and was supplied without curation.

Participants in the prospective study were enrolled through a virtual design, were aged roughly 18 to 100 years, and lived in roughly 24 United States geographic areas. Cohort assignment in the prospective study relied on participant-reported clinical history from a screening survey and a study questionnaire. Recovered participants in ImmuneRACE Cohort 3 were defined by two consecutive negative NP/OP PCR tests, clearance by a healthcare professional, or resolution of symptoms. Each participant in the prospective study had whole blood, serum and a nasopharyngeal or oropharyngeal swab collected by mobile phlebotomists. Additional blood draws and questionnaires over an approximately 2-month period could optionally be provided by prospective study participants. Blood samples from the prospective study were shipped frozen or at room temperature prior to DNA extraction. After removal of 3 bases from V and 9 bases from J, the junction retains 13 bases not matched to a gene. Based on the germline V gene, the CDR1 and CDR2 sequences are ENHRY and SYGVKD. The CDR3 starts with the cysteine, ends with the phenylalanine, and has 16 residues. Solely the CDR3 DNA is kept, with 48 bases framed from the first base.

TCRbeta CDR3 regions were amplified from genomic DNA by means of the immunoSEQ Assay, a bias-controlled multiplex PCR. In the authors' own workflow: Within the assay, amplification of reference gene primers was used to estimate how many nucleated cells each sample contained. To quantify the absolute abundance of each unique TCRbeta CDR3 rearrangement, sequence reads were collapsed and filtered. Productive Simpson clonality was computed per sample as the square root of Simpson's diversity index over productive rearrangements. TCRdb re-hosts the immuneACCESS table, in-frame sequences only. Its copies lack some clones; in the studies checked, an unresolved V gene accounts for under half of them, and the cause for the rest is not known. Clone size and the V and J calls come from that table; the DNA yielded D and trimming. This sample holds hundreds of thousands of clones; approximately 90% were observed only once. The ten largest clones capture 8.9% of the sample.

Material for sequencing was PBMCs or T cells enriched from blood (not recorded which). The chain is assembled from TRBV10-3 and TRBJ2-5, with 10 central nucleotides matching TRBD1. This clonotype was sampled from a young woman who had recovered from COVID-19. The CDR3 sequence is CAISDWGQGSAVPQYF. The bases read TGTGCCATCAGTGATTGGGGACAGGGGTCCGCAGTGCCCCAGTACTTC.